The rows below give T cell receptor beta chains drawn from one sample of a study of control samples from healthy donors and cancer patients. The protocol was immunoSEQ multiplex PCR, while the TCRdb copy is restricted to in-frame clones and leaves out a portion. The table includes 210,000 or so clones, approximately 90% detected once. Sequencing was performed on blood. These receptors were collected from a man aged 25-45 years in good health. Both conserved end residues are part of each CDR3. A D gene is named only where the DNA matches it firmly. Part of the rows lack a size; the others show once, few, many or a class for expanded clones.

15	NA	NA	TRBV5-5	TRBJ1-1	CASSFLWERSTEAFF	TGTGCTAGCAGCTTTCTGTGGGAACGGAGCACTGAAGCTTTCTTT
16	once	TRBD1	TRBV6-1	TRBJ2-7	CASSDFETGAGYEQYF	TGTGCCAGCAGTGATTTCGAGACAGGGGCAGGGTACGAGCAGTACTTC
14	NA	NA	TRBV7-9	TRBJ2-1	CASSLWTDYNEQFF	TGTGCCAGCAGCCTTTGGACAGATTACAATGAGCAGTTCTTC
15	NA	NA	TRBV5-1	TRBJ1-5	CASSLVSGSNQPQHF	TGCGCCAGCAGCTTGGTTTCCGGTAGCAATCAGCCCCAGCATTTT
16	NA	NA	TRBV5-1	TRBJ1-1	CASSLEPGARNTEAFF	TGCGCCAGCAGCTTGGAGCCGGGGGCGAGGAACACTGAAGCTTTCTTT
17	NA	NA	TRBV5-5	TRBJ2-3	CASSLVARQTGTDTQYF	TGTGCCAGCAGCTTAGTGGCGAGACAGACTGGCACAGATACGCAGTATTTT
13	NA	NA	TRBV12-3/TRBV12-4	TRBJ1-3	CAGQRDSGNTIYF	TGTGCCGGACAGCGAGACTCTGGAAACACCATATATTTT
14	NA	NA	TRBV13	TRBJ1-1	CASSSVYGNTEAFF	TGTGCCAGCAGCTCCGTTTATGGGAACACTGAAGCTTTCTTT
14	NA	NA	TRBV30	TRBJ1-4	CAWSPGGINEKLFF	TGTGCCTGGAGTCCCGGAGGAATAAATGAAAAACTGTTTTTT
14	NA	TRBD1	TRBV19	TRBJ1-1	CASSIPQGYTEAFF	TGTGCCAGTAGTATCCCACAGGGGTACACTGAAGCTTTCTTT
15	NA	NA	TRBV6-1	TRBJ2-6	CASSEKGSGANVLTF	TGTGCCAGCAGTGAAAAGGGCTCTGGGGCCAACGTCCTGACTTTC
14	NA	NA	TRBV9	TRBJ2-1	CASSVGGDYNEQFF	TGTGCCAGCAGCGTAGGCGGGGACTACAATGAGCAGTTCTTC
15	NA	TRBD1	TRBV2	TRBJ1-2	CASRNDGDRGTGYTF	TGTGCCAGCAGGAATGACGGGGACAGGGGGACTGGCTACACCTTC
14	NA	NA	TRBV6-5	TRBJ2-3	CASFGANREDTQYF	TGTGCCAGCTTCGGAGCCAACCGGGAGGATACGCAGTATTTT
15	NA	TRBD2	TRBV25-1	TRBJ2-3	CASSWRSGGTDTQYF	TGTGCCAGCTCCTGGCGGAGCGGGGGTACAGATACGCAGTATTTT
13	NA	NA	TRBV6-4	TRBJ2-3	CASSAGTTDTQYF	TGTGCCAGCAGTGCCGGGACCACAGATACGCAGTATTTT
13	NA	NA	TRBV30	TRBJ1-1	CAWRWGSSAEAFF	TGTGCCTGGAGGTGGGGCAGCAGCGCTGAAGCTTTCTTT
14	once	NA	TRBV7-9	TRBJ2-3	CASSSQGSADTQYF	TGTGCCAGCAGCTCACAGGGATCGGCTGATACGCAGTATTTT
15	few	NA	TRBV4-1	TRBJ1-6	CASRSPGPMNSPLHF	TGCGCCAGCAGGAGTCCGGGACCGATGAATTCACCCCTCCACTTT
13	NA	NA	TRBV11-2	TRBJ1-1	CASSPPAGTEAFF	TGTGCCAGCAGCCCCCCAGCGGGCACTGAAGCTTTCTTT
16	NA	NA	TRBV6-2/TRBV6-3	TRBJ2-2	CASSYSRVGVAGELFF	TGTGCCAGCAGTTACTCGAGAGTCGGGGTAGCCGGGGAGCTGTTTTTT
11	NA	NA	TRBV24-1	TRBJ2-7	CATSDKREQYF	TGTGCCACCAGTGACAAGAGAGAGCAGTACTTC
14	NA	TRBD1	TRBV5-1	TRBJ1-2	CASSTGQGPYGYTF	TGCGCCAGCAGCACGGGACAGGGACCCTATGGCTACACCTTC
16	NA	TRBD1	TRBV15	TRBJ1-2	CATSRDLTGNPYGYTF	TGTGCCACCAGCAGAGATTTGACAGGGAACCCCTATGGCTACACCTTC
15	NA	NA	TRBV30	TRBJ1-6	CAWSPSRGRISPLHF	TGTGCCTGGAGTCCGAGCAGGGGAAGGATATCACCCCTCCACTTT
17	NA	TRBD2	TRBV10-3	TRBJ2-7	CAIREGASGGGAYEQYF	TGTGCCATCAGGGAAGGCGCTAGCGGGGGGGGTGCTTACGAGCAGTACTTC
13	NA	NA	TRBV2	TRBJ2-1	CASRDVPYNEQFF	TGTGCCAGCAGGGACGTCCCCTACAATGAGCAGTTCTTC
15	NA	TRBD2	TRBV5-6	TRBJ2-7	CASSWGPGGQYEQYF	TGTGCCAGCAGCTGGGGGCCGGGGGGGCAGTACGAGCAGTACTTC
15	NA	TRBD2	TRBV6-5	TRBJ2-1	CASSRLAGGTNEQFF	TGTGCCAGCAGCAGACTAGCGGGGGGTACGAATGAGCAGTTCTTC
18	NA	TRBD1	TRBV7-9	TRBJ2-2	CASSFPGQGAPNTGELFF	TGTGCCAGCAGCTTCCCCGGACAGGGAGCCCCGAACACCGGGGAGCTGTTTTTT
15	NA	NA	TRBV25-1	TRBJ2-3	CASSEANSGPDTQYF	TGTGCCAGCAGTGAAGCTAACTCCGGGCCAGATACGCAGTATTTT
14	NA	NA	TRBV15	TRBJ2-7	CATSPRARGGLRYF	TGTGCCACCAGCCCCCGGGCGAGGGGGGGCCTACGGTACTTC
12	NA	NA	TRBV25-1	TRBJ1-2	CASSAGIYGYTF	TGTGCCAGCAGTGCCGGTATCTATGGCTACACCTTC
12	NA	NA	TRBV18	TRBJ1-1	CASSPGSPEAFF	TGTGCCAGCTCACCTGGGTCTCCTGAAGCTTTCTTT
13	NA	NA	TRBV7-6	TRBJ1-1	CASSPTLNTEAFF	TGTGCCAGCAGCCCAACGTTGAACACTGAAGCTTTCTTT
12	NA	NA	TRBV24-1	TRBJ1-2	CATSQGGYGYTF	TGTGCCACCAGTCAAGGTGGCTATGGCTACACCTTC
19	NA	TRBD2	TRBV20-1	TRBJ2-1	CSASLLASGGPTRYNEQFF	TGCAGTGCTAGTTTGCTGGCTAGCGGGGGCCCCACAAGGTACAATGAGCAGTTCTTC
10	NA	NA	TRBV29-1	TRBJ2-3	CSVVSDTQYF	TGCAGCGTTGTTTCAGATACGCAGTATTTT
14	NA	NA	TRBV3-1/TRBV3-2	TRBJ2-7	CASSRVGDPYEQYF	TGTGCCAGCAGCCGGGTCGGGGATCCCTACGAGCAGTACTTC
13	NA	NA	TRBV6-6	TRBJ1-2	CASSYSGNYGYTF	TGTGCCAGCAGTTACTCCGGGAACTATGGCTACACCTTC
14	NA	NA	TRBV11-2	TRBJ1-4	CASSSRRHNEKLFF	TGTGCCAGCAGCTCGAGACGGCATAATGAAAAACTGTTTTTT
16	NA	NA	TRBV11-2	TRBJ2-3	CASSSLIDRVSDTQYF	TGTGCCAGCAGCTCATTAATCGATCGGGTCTCAGATACGCAGTATTTT